A single sample is the source of the 16 T cell receptor beta chains below, sequenced in a study of shared clonotypes between healthy human individuals. Sequencing was performed with immunoSEQ multiplex PCR; in TCRdb, only in-frame clones are kept and a portion is missing. The data show roughly 1,500,000 clones, with 95% to 99% seen just once and around 0.45% held by the top ten. The sequencing sample was made of naive CD4+ T cells sorted from blood. Subset here: CD45RA+ positively selected. These receptors were taken from a man aged 25 to 45 in good health.

The chain joins TRBV11-2 to TRBJ2-1; D call uncertain. Germline values: CDR1 SGHAT, CDR2 FQNNGV. V was shortened by 1 base and J by 0 bases, with 10 bases between the two germline ends. CDR3 size: 16 residues. The CDR3: CASSLALDSSYNEQFF. CDR3 DNA: TGTGCCAGCAGCTTAGCGTTGGATAGCTCCTACAATGAGCAGTTCTTC.

The V and J genes are TRBV19 and TRBJ1-1, with D tentatively TRBD1 (5 bases). Between the trimmed V and J ends, which lost 6 bases and 0 bases, there was a span of 11 bases. This CDR3 has 14 residues. Germline lookup yields CDR1 LNHDA and CDR2 SQIVND (reference sequence). The CDR3 region has the DNA TGTGCCAGTAGCCAGACAGCGATGAACACTGAAGCTTTCTTT. Translating gives CASSQTAMNTEAFF. The entire variable domain, with the rest obtained from reference TRBV19 and TRBJ1-1, is as follows: DGGITQSPKYLFRKEGQNVTLSCEQNLNHDAMYWYRQDPGQGLRLIYYSQIVNDFQKGDIAEGYSVSREKKESFPLTVTSAQKNPTAFYLCASSQTAMNTEAFFGQGTRLTVV.

This chain uses TRBV5-1 with TRBJ1-1; TRBD1 is a possible D gene (6 bases). Germline CDR1 SGHRS, CDR2 YFSETQ. This CDR3 spans 14 amino acids. V was cut by 4 bases and J by 3 bases, with 13 bases left in between. The CDR3: CASSHTGRDTEAFF. The DNA of the CDR3 is TGCGCCAGCAGCCATACAGGGCGGGACACTGAAGCTTTCTTT.

This chain joins TRBV6-5 and TRBJ1-2; D perhaps matches TRBD1 (6 bases). In germline, CDR1 is MNHEY, CDR2 SVGAGI. This CDR3 is built from 13 residues. The V and J ends lost 8 bases and 6 bases respectively, with 16 bases between them. The CDR3 sequence: CASFSGTPNGYTF. The CDR3 DNA is TGTGCCAGCTTCTCCGGGACACCTAATGGCTACACCTTC.

The rearrangement links TRBV6-1 to TRBJ2-6; D is uncertain. The length of the CDR3 is 17 residues. Germline CDR1 and CDR2: MNHNS and SASEGT. V was cut by 2 bases and J by 5 bases, with 16 bases left in between. The CDR3 loop is CASSEQPLFVRANVLTF. The CDR3 nucleotides are TGTGCCAGCAGTGAACAGCCCCTTTTCGTTAGGGCCAACGTCCTGACTTTC.

This chain links TRBV7-3 with TRBJ2-3, with TRBD2 matching 10 bases. The germline V gene encodes CDR1 SGHTA and CDR2 FQGTGA. Trimming removed 5 bases from V and 4 bases from J; junction bases left unmatched: 12. The CDR3 spans 17 residues. CDR3 residues: CASSLRGLADFSDTQYF. The CDR3 region has the DNA TGTGCCAGCAGCCTGAGAGGACTAGCGGACTTTTCAGATACGCAGTATTTT.

Here the CDR3 reads CASSEDGRFNQPQHF. The DNA of the CDR3 is TGTGCCAGCAGTGAAGATGGTCGATTCAATCAGCCCCAGCATTTT. V gene TRBV2 combines with J gene TRBJ1-5; D is uncertain. CDR3 size: 15 residues. The ends were cut back, 1 base at V and 3 bases at J, with 10 bases in the middle. Germline V lookup: CDR1 SNHLY, CDR2 FYNNEI.

This chain joins TRBV6-5 and TRBJ2-5, with D tentatively TRBD2 (5 bases). Germline loops: CDR1 MNHEY, CDR2 SVGAGI. V was shortened by 5 bases and J by 1 base, with 11 bases between the two germline ends. The CDR3 length is 14 residues. This CDR3 is CASSRAGLQETQYF. The CDR3 nucleotides are TGTGCCAGCAGTCGGGCGGGCCTCCAAGAGACCCAGTACTTC.

This chain links TRBV6-8 with TRBJ2-4; D is uncertain. The CDR3 length is 14 residues. With 4 bases removed from V and 0 bases from J, the gap between germline ends came to 7 bases. The germline V gene has CDR1 MNHGY and CDR2 SAAAGT. Here the CDR3 reads CASSLPRAKNIQYF. DNA for the CDR3: TGTGCCAGCAGTTTGCCCAGAGCCAAAAACATTCAGTACTTC.

The genes are TRBV28 and TRBJ2-1; 8 nucleotides align to TRBD2. CDR3 size: 14 residues. Per germline, CDR1 MDHEN and CDR2 SYDVKM. Trimming at V came to 6 bases and at J to 5 bases, leaving 6 bases not matched to a gene. The CDR3 reads CASSPLAVHNEQFF. The CDR3 DNA sequence: TGTGCCAGCAGCCCACTAGCGGTTCACAATGAGCAGTTCTTC. Full variable domain (remainder filled in from reference TRBV28 and TRBJ2-1): DVKVTQSSRYLVKRTGEKVFLECVQDMDHENMFWYRQDPGLGLRLIYFSYDVKMKEKGDIPEGYSVSREKKERFSLILESASTNQTSMYLCASSPLAVHNEQFFGPGTRLTVL.

This chain links TRBV18 with TRBJ2-5, with 13 bases fitting TRBD2. Looked up from germline, CDR1 is KGHSH and CDR2 is LQKENI. The CDR3 runs 17 residues. Trimming removed 4 bases from V and 5 bases from J; junction bases left unmatched: 10. The CDR3 sequence: CASSLTSGRAVKETQYF. The CDR3 coding sequence is TGTGCCAGCTCACTTACTAGCGGGAGGGCCGTCAAGGAGACCCAGTACTTC. Variable domain in full (rest from reference TRBV18 and TRBJ2-5): NAGVMQNPRHLVRRRGQEARLRCSPMKGHSHVYWYRQLPEEGLKFMVYLQKENIIDESGMPKERFSAEFPKEGPSILRIQQVVRGDSAAYFCASSLTSGRAVKETQYFGPGTRLLVL.

Comment on this clone: Other DNA sequences within the sample encode an identical CDR3. The chain employs TRBV19 and TRBJ2-6, with D possibly being TRBD1 or TRBD2 (6 bases each). V was cut by 5 bases and J by 4 bases, with 9 bases left in between. Germline-derived CDR1 and CDR2 are LNHDA and SQIVND (reference sequence). CDR3 size: 14 residues. The CDR3 sequence: CASSPGAGANVLTF. The CDR3 region has the DNA TGTGCCAGTAGTCCGGGGGCGGGGGCCAACGTCCTGACTTTC.

This clone was detected only once. V usage is TRBV18 and J usage is TRBJ1-2; 9 bases map to TRBD1. The junction had 7 bases not matched to a gene; V was cut back by 3 bases and J by 8 bases. Germline CDR1 reads KGHSH; CDR2 reads LQKENI. The CDR3 loop spans 14 amino acids. In nucleotides, the CDR3 is TGTGCCAGCTCACCTACGGGACAGGGAGGAGGCTACACCTTC. The encoded protein is CASSPTGQGGGYTF. Variable domain in full (rest from reference TRBV18 and TRBJ1-2): NAGVMQNPRHLVRRRGQEARLRCSPMKGHSHVYWYRQLPEEGLKFMVYLQKENIIDESGMPKERFSAEFPKEGPSILRIQQVVRGDSAAYFCASSPTGQGGGYTFGSGTRLTVV.

The chain is built from TRBV7-9 and TRBJ1-5; D uncertain. V was trimmed by 6 bases and J by 8 bases, leaving 14 bases between them. The CDR3 spans 13 residues. Looked up from germline, CDR1 is SEHNR and CDR2 is FQNEAQ (reference sequence). The CDR3 DNA follows: TGTGCCAGCAGTTCTGGCTCGCATGAGCCCCAGCATTTT. It translates to CASSSGSHEPQHF.

V gene TRBV5-1 combines with J gene TRBJ2-5; possibly TRBD2 for D (5 bases). Germline values: CDR1 SGHRS, CDR2 YFSETQ. V lost 6 bases to trimming and J lost 5 bases, with 14 bases between them. This CDR3 has 13 residues. The CDR3 spells CASNAGSGETQYF. CDR3 DNA: TGCGCCAGCAACGCCGGGTCGGGGGAGACCCAGTACTTC. Looking up the rest from reference TRBV5-1 and TRBJ2-5 gives the full variable domain: KAGVTQTPRYLIKTRGQQVTLSCSPISGHRSVSWYQQTPGQGLQFLFEYFSETQRNKGNFPGRFSGRQFSNSRSEMNVSTLELGDSALYLCASNAGSGETQYFGPGTRLLVL.

The chain is built from TRBV9 and TRBJ2-5; 7 bases map to TRBD1. CDR1 is SGDLS and CDR2 is YYNGEE in the germline V gene. CDR3 size: 15 residues. Trimming at V came to 0 bases and at J to 4 bases, leaving 6 bases not matched to a gene. The CDR3 DNA follows: TGTGCCAGCAGCGTAGGAGAAGGGGGCTTAGAGACCCAGTACTTC. It encodes CASSVGEGGLETQYF.